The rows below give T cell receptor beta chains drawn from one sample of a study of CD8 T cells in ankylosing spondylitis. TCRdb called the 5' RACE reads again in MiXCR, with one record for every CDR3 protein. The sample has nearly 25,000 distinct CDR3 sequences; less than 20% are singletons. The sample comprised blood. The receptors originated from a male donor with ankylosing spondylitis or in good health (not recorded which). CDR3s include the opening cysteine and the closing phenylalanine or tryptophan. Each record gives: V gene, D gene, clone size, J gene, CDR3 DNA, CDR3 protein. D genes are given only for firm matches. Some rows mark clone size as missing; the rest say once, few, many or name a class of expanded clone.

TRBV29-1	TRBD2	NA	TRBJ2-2	TGCAGCGTTGGGACTAGCGGTGCCGGGGAGCTGTTTTTT	CSVGTSGAGELFF
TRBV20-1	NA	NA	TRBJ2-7	TGCAGTGCCCCCTCAGAATACACCTACGAGCAGTACTTC	CSAPSEYTYEQYF
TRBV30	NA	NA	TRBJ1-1	TGTGCCTGGAGTGTACTGCGGGTCACTGAAGCTTTCTTT	CAWSVLRVTEAFF
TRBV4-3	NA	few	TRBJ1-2	TGCGCCAGCAGCCAAGTAGGGGGGGCAGGCGGCTATGGCTACACCTTC	CASSQVGGAGGYGYTF
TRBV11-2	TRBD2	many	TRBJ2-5	TGTGCCAGCAGCCCGATCGGGACTAGAGGATACTTC	CASSPIGTRGYF
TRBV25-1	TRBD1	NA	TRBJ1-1	TGTGCCAGCAGCCCAGGGGGCGCGAACACTGAAGCTTTCTTT	CASSPGGANTEAFF
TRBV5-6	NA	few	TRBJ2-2	TGTGCCAGCAGCTACCTTTGGGGGGCGAACACCGGGGAGCTGTTTTTT	CASSYLWGANTGELFF
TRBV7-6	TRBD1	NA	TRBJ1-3	TGTGCCAGCAGCTTAGATACAGGGGCTGGAAACACCATATATTTT	CASSLDTGAGNTIYF